This T cell receptor (beta chain) came from a study of CD8 T cells in ankylosing spondylitis. This clonotype was observed a single time. No antigen is known for it. TCR beta libraries were made by quantitative 5'-RACE with molecular barcodes. MiXCR, run by TCRdb on the 5' RACE reads, gives a single entry per CDR3 protein. The sample contains a few hundred thousand distinct CDR3 sequences, roughly a quarter of which appear only once. Germline loops: CDR1 SQVTM, CDR2 ANQGSEA. Between the trimmed V and J ends, which lost 8 bases and 7 bases, there was a span of 21 bases. The CDR3 extends over 13 amino acids. Study outcomes and limitations: Earlier authors reported some of these motif variants in reactive arthritis synovial fluid and blood. Within matched ankylosing spondylitis synovial fluid, disease-linked clones were reportedly significantly enriched.

The source material was blood, either unsorted or a sorted T cell fraction (not recorded which). The J gene is TRBJ2-7, the V gene TRBV29-1; either TRBD1 or TRBD2 may supply D (5 bases each). This TCR was sampled from a male donor with ankylosing spondylitis or in good health (not recorded which). This CDR3 is CSTTWGSRGEQYF. CDR3 sequence (DNA): TGCAGCACAACCTGGGGGTCAAGGGGTGAGCAGTACTTC.